Below are 8 T cell receptor beta chains sequenced from a single sample in a study of Ad26.COV2.S vaccination and SARS-CoV-2 variants. The treatment is: around 19 received Ad26.COV2.S at low or high dose, single or two shots; about 5 received placebo; per-sample allocation not given. Specimen acquisition occurred on day 63 following the initial vaccine or placebo injection. Data came from immunoSEQ multiplex PCR; TCRdb stores just in-frame clones and leaves some out. The profile shows about 460,000 clones, roughly nine tenths of them singletons. This specimen was peripheral blood, taken in a trial of Ad26.COV2.S vaccine versus placebo. Every receptor here comes from a person between 18 and 65 years old who received the Ad26.COV2.S COVID-19 vaccine or a placebo.

The gene calls are TRBV7-9 and TRBJ1-1; D not resolved. V was clipped by 5 bases and J by 0 bases, with 10 bases between them. CDR1 and CDR2 from the germline V gene are SEHNR and FQNEAQ (reference sequence). The CDR3 is 14 residues long. CDR3 DNA sequence: TGTGCCAGCAGCGCTAGGATCATGAACACTGAAGCTTTCTTT. It translates to CASSARIMNTEAFF.

The V gene is TRBV19, the J gene TRBJ2-4; D perhaps matches TRBD1 (6 bases). This CDR3 is built from 19 residues. Per germline, CDR1 LNHDA and CDR2 SQIVND (reference sequence). Trimming removed 3 bases at V and 1 base at J, with 22 bases between. The CDR3 nucleotides read TGTGCCAGTAGTATGGGGGCTATGGACAATGTTAAGGCCAAAAACATTCAGTACTTC. Amino acid sequence: CASSMGAMDNVKAKNIQYF. Full variable domain (remainder filled in from reference TRBV19 and TRBJ2-4): DGGITQSPKYLFRKEGQNVTLSCEQNLNHDAMYWYRQDPGQGLRLIYYSQIVNDFQKGDIAEGYSVSREKKESFPLTVTSAQKNPTAFYLCASSMGAMDNVKAKNIQYFGAGTRLSVL.

This chain uses TRBV2 with TRBJ2-1; D unresolved. Germline V gives CDR1 SNHLY, CDR2 FYNNEI. This CDR3 region has 15 residues. V was clipped by 4 bases and J by 2 bases, with 12 bases between them. The CDR3 bases are TGTGCCAGCAGTGGGAGCGTTTTCGCCTACAATGAGCAGTTCTTC. Amino acids: CASSGSVFAYNEQFF.

J is TRBJ1-1 and V is TRBV5-8, with TRBD1 as a possible D gene (6 bases). CDR3 length: 15 residues. Trimming took 6 bases from V and 1 from J, leaving 16 bases between them. Germline-derived CDR1 and CDR2 are SGHTS and YDEGEE. The CDR3 sequence: CASKIGGAENTEAFF. CDR3 bases: TGTGCCAGCAAGATCGGGGGCGCAGAGAACACTGAAGCTTTCTTT.

The chain has TRBV20-1 and TRBJ2-7; D unclear. Trimming pared 6 bases from V and 0 bases from J, leaving 6 bases between. The CDR3 has 11 residues. Germline V gene lookup returns CDR1 DFQATT and CDR2 SNEGSKA (reference sequence). CDR3: CSAVHSYEQYF. The DNA for the CDR3 is TGCAGTGCGGTCCACTCCTACGAGCAGTACTTC.

V gene TRBV9 combines with J gene TRBJ2-5; 8 positions match TRBD1. Germline loops: CDR1 SGDLS, CDR2 YYNGEE. The CDR3 sequence is 15 residues long. Germline trimming cut 0 bases from V and 4 bases from J; bases unmatched to any gene: 5. CDR3 DNA: TGTGCCAGCAGCGTAGTGGGGACAGGCGGAGAGACCCAGTACTTC. Amino acids: CASSVVGTGGETQYF.

This chain connects TRBV19 to TRBJ1-1, with TRBD1 as a possible D gene (6 bases). The CDR3 sequence is 13 residues long. Germline V gene data show CDR1 as LNHDA and CDR2 as SQIVND (reference sequence). The ends were cut back, 9 bases at V and 1 base at J, with 12 bases in the middle. The CDR3 loop is CASGGAPNTEAFF. CDR3 nucleotide sequence: TGTGCCAGCGGGGGCGCGCCGAACACTGAAGCTTTCTTT.

This rearrangement joins TRBV4-1 to TRBJ2-3; possible D gene TRBD1, 5 bases. Germline-derived CDR1 and CDR2 are MGHRA and YSYEKL. The CDR3 totals 16 residues. Trimming removed 3 bases from V and 7 bases from J, with 20 bases in between. The CDR3 region has the DNA TGCGCCAGCAGCCACCCCCCTTCCCAGGGCTCCTATACGCAGTATTTT. Translation: CASSHPPSQGSYTQYF.